A single sample is the source of the 8 T cell receptor beta chains below, sequenced in a study of blood T cell repertoires in COVID-19. The method was immunoSEQ multiplex PCR; TCRdb's version includes in-frame clones alone and lacks a portion of them. The table has 200,000 to 250,000 clones, around four fifths seen once. What was sequenced was peripheral blood. The source is a man aged 45-65 years with active or convalescent COVID-19.

This clone has only a few counts. V is TRBV29-1 and J is TRBJ1-1, with 8 bases fitting TRBD1. The J segment lost 6 bases and the V segment lost 7 bases, leaving 10 bases of the junction unmatched. The CDR3 loop spans 13 amino acids. Germline CDR1 reads SQVTM; CDR2 reads ANQGSEA. The CDR3 DNA follows: TGCAGCGCAACTTGGGGGACAGGTTCTGAAGCTTTCTTT. Its protein is CSATWGTGSEAFF.

This chain joins TRBV5-1 and TRBJ1-4; D is unclear. Trimming took off 1 base at V and 4 bases at J, with 8 bases between the two ends. CDR3 length: 14 residues. CDR1 and CDR2 from the germline V gene are SGHRS and YFSETQ. CDR3 DNA sequence: TGCGCCAGCAGCTTGTGGCAGGATAATGAAAAACTGTTTTTT. Translating gives CASSLWQDNEKLFF.

The chain employs TRBV5-4 and TRBJ2-1; D uncertain. The CDR3 runs to 15 residues. Germline CDR1 is SGHNT and CDR2 is YYREEE (reference sequence). The germline V and J ends were trimmed by 5 bases and 0 bases, with 12 bases remaining between them. This CDR3 reads CASRPTWSSYNEQFF. The CDR3 coding sequence is TGTGCCAGCAGGCCTACTTGGAGCTCCTACAATGAGCAGTTCTTC. Looking up the rest from reference TRBV5-4 and TRBJ2-1 gives the full variable domain: ETGVTQSPTHLIKTRGQQVTLRCSSQSGHNTVSWYQQALGQGPQFIFQYYREEENGRGNFPPRFSGLQFPNYSSELNVNALELDDSALYLCASRPTWSSYNEQFFGPGTRLTVL.

The chain joins TRBV12-5 to TRBJ2-2; 10 nucleotides align to TRBD2. This CDR3 is 16 amino acids long. Germline V lookup: CDR1 LGHNT, CDR2 FRNRAP. J was trimmed by 3 bases and V by 4 bases; bases with no gene match: 5. CDR3 loop: CASGSSGGIYTGELFF. DNA of the CDR3: TGTGCTAGTGGTTCTAGCGGGGGAATTTACACCGGGGAGCTGTTTTTT.

The V gene is TRBV11-3, the J gene TRBJ2-3, with 10 bases lining up with TRBD2. The CDR3 is 15 amino acids. Unmatched junction bases numbered 7, after V lost 2 bases and J lost 8 bases. The germline CDR1 and CDR2 sequences are SGHNT and YENEEA. CDR3 residues: CASSLSGRVGGTQYF. CDR3 bases: TGTGCCAGCAGCTTAAGCGGGAGGGTAGGGGGTACGCAGTATTTT. The variable domain in full, completed from reference TRBV11-3 and TRBJ2-3, reads EAGVVQSPRYKIIEKKQPVAFWCNPISGHNTLYWYLQNLGQGPELLIRYENEEAVDDSQLPKDRFSAERLKGVDSTLKIQPAELGDSAVYLCASSLSGRVGGTQYFGPGTRLTVL.

The V gene is TRBV3-1 (or the pseudogene TRBV3-2), the J gene TRBJ1-2; D is possibly TRBD1 (5 bases). The germline gives CDR1 LGHDT, CDR2 YNNKEL (reference sequence). The V gene lost 0 bases and the J gene lost 8 bases, with 10 bases spanning the gap. CDR3 size: 13 residues. CDR3 sequence: CASSQEGARGYTF. As DNA, the CDR3 is TGTGCCAGCAGCCAAGAAGGGGCTAGAGGCTACACCTTC.

V gene TRBV5-1 combines with J gene TRBJ1-2; TRBD1 matches at 12 bases. The CDR3 covers 13 residues. Germline V gives CDR1 SGHRS, CDR2 YFSETQ. J was trimmed by 7 bases and V by 4 bases; bases with no gene match: 2. In DNA form, the CDR3 reads TGCGCCAGCAGCCTGGGACAGGGGGCTGGCTACACCTTC. This gives the protein CASSLGQGAGYTF.

In nucleotides, the CDR3 is TGTGCCAGCAGCCAAGATGGTACGGCAGGGGACACCGGGGAGCTGTTTTTT. It yields the protein CASSQDGTAGDTGELFF. The chain combines TRBV3-1 (or the pseudogene TRBV3-2) with TRBJ2-2; D is possibly TRBD1 (6 bases). Between the trimmed V and J ends, which lost 0 bases and 3 bases, there was a span of 14 bases. In germline, CDR1 is LGHDT, CDR2 YNNKEL (reference sequence). The CDR3 totals 17 residues.